The 13 T cell receptor beta chains below all came from one sample that was sequenced in a study of PD-L1 blockade in urothelial cancer. This table comes from immunoSEQ multiplex PCR, and its TCRdb copy is limited to in-frame clones, with some not included. The table includes around 66,000 clones, 85% to 90% detected once. Regarding time point: peripheral blood 6 weeks after treatment start. Sequencing was performed on PBMCs, taken around atezolizumab (anti-PD-L1) treatment. The receptor source for this set is a man aged 60 to 69 with urothelial cancer.

The chain combines TRBV7-2 with TRBJ2-1; TRBD2 agrees at 10 bases. V gave up 5 bases and J gave up 4 bases; unmatched junction bases: 5. CDR3 length equals 15 residues. In germline, CDR1 is SGHTA, CDR2 FQGNSA. CDR3 sequence: CASSTRAGGYNEQFF. The CDR3 bases are TGTGCCAGCAGCACCCGAGCGGGGGGGTACAATGAGCAGTTCTTC.

The chain carries TRBV13 and TRBJ2-2, with a weak D call TRBD2 (7 bases). Germline V lookup: CDR1 PRHDT, CDR2 FYEKMQ (reference sequence). This CDR3 contains 19 residues. Trimming removed 3 bases from V and 1 base from J, with 21 bases in between. The CDR3 sequence: CASSLLSPWGGQNTGELFF. The DNA for the CDR3 is TGTGCCAGCAGCTTGCTTTCTCCCTGGGGGGGGCAGAACACCGGGGAGCTGTTTTTT.

The J gene is TRBJ1-5, the V gene TRBV6-6, with D unresolved. The V gene's germline CDR1 is MNHNY and CDR2 SVGAGI (reference sequence). This CDR3 is 14 amino acids long. Trimming pared 4 bases from V and 5 bases from J, leaving 12 bases between. The CDR3 sequence is CASSSPGWDQPQHF. Written as DNA, the CDR3 is TGTGCCAGCAGTTCCCCGGGGTGGGATCAGCCCCAGCATTTT.

The J gene is TRBJ2-1, the V gene TRBV7-3, with 12 bases that match TRBD2. After removal of 5 bases from V and 7 bases from J, the junction contained 21 bases not matched to a gene. The CDR3 contains 20 residues. Germline CDR1 is SGHTA and CDR2 is FQGTGA. CDR3 protein: CASSPFPGLAGGITANEQFF. For the CDR3, the DNA is TGTGCCAGCAGCCCATTCCCAGGGCTAGCGGGGGGGATAACTGCTAATGAGCAGTTCTTC.

This rearrangement joins TRBV19 to TRBJ2-7; 7 bases align to TRBD2. CDR3 length equals 16 residues. V lost 6 bases, J lost 0 bases, and 11 bases stayed unmatched. Germline values: CDR1 LNHDA, CDR2 SQIVND (reference sequence). The CDR3 loop reads CASSTLGGGFSYEQYF. The CDR3 DNA sequence: TGTGCCAGTAGCACCCTCGGCGGGGGATTCTCCTACGAGCAGTACTTC.

The rearrangement links TRBV5-1 to TRBJ1-4; maybe TRBD1 (5 bases). The CDR3 loop spans 14 amino acids. Trimming pared 0 bases from V and 5 bases from J, leaving 8 bases between. Germline V CDR1 and CDR2: SGHRS, YFSETQ. The CDR3 protein is CASSLGDSNEKLFF. In DNA, the CDR3 is TGCGCCAGCAGCTTGGGGGACTCAAATGAAAAACTGTTTTTT.

The chain recombines TRBV11-3 with TRBJ1-5; no clear D gene. The CDR3 has 13 amino acids. Germline CDR1 is SGHNT and CDR2 is YENEEA. V was pared by 3 bases and J by 7 bases, with 10 bases between. Here the CDR3 DNA reads TGTGCCAGCAGCTTGGACCGGGAACAGCCCCAGCATTTT. It codes for CASSLDREQPQHF.

This clone came up once. This chain joins TRBV25-1 and TRBJ2-7, with 9 bases fitting TRBD1. CDR1 and CDR2 from the germline V gene are MGHDK and SYGVNS. The J segment lost 7 bases and the V segment lost 7 bases, leaving 8 bases of the junction unmatched. The CDR3 extends over 13 amino acids. The CDR3 spells CASKTTGGLEQYF. CDR3 bases: TGTGCCAGCAAAACGACAGGGGGTCTTGAGCAGTACTTC.

The J gene is TRBJ1-2, the V gene TRBV4-1; no firm D call. The germline CDR1 and CDR2 sequences are MGHRA and YSYEKL. V shed 2 bases and J shed 6 bases, with 13 bases lying between them. The CDR3 contains 14 residues. The CDR3 spells CASSQTGRRDGYTF. The CDR3 region has the DNA TGCGCCAGCAGCCAAACCGGACGGAGGGATGGCTACACCTTC.

V usage is TRBV5-1 and J usage is TRBJ2-7; 8 bases are shared with TRBD2. This CDR3 has 14 amino acids. Looked up from germline, CDR1 is SGHRS and CDR2 is YFSETQ. V lost 5 bases and J lost 2; bases outside the gene matches: 6. Written as DNA, the CDR3 is TGCGCCAGCAGGTCTTCGGGAGGGCCCTACGAGCAGTACTTC. It specifies CASRSSGGPYEQYF.

This clone was seen once. The V and J genes are TRBV7-2 and TRBJ2-1; D gene unclear. The length of the CDR3 is 11 residues. V was clipped by 1 base and J by 11 bases, with 6 bases between them. Germline values: CDR1 SGHTA, CDR2 FQGNSA. CDR3 in DNA: TGTGCCAGCAGCTTAGGAGCTCAGCAGTTCTTC. Its protein product is CASSLGAQQFF.

A few counts support this clone. The V call is TRBV7-2, the J call TRBJ2-7; TRBD1 agrees at 7 bases. Germline CDR1 SGHTA, CDR2 FQGNSA. Losses at the gene ends were 5 bases for V and 0 bases for J; bases not matched to a gene: 7. The CDR3 totals 15 residues. CDR3 bases: TGTGCCAGCAGCGAAGCCGGGACAGCCTCCTACGAGCAGTACTTC. Protein sequence: CASSEAGTASYEQYF.

This chain connects TRBV6-6 to TRBJ1-5, with a tentative D call TRBD1 (5 bases). Deletions cut 5 bases from V and 2 bases from J, with 16 bases between. CDR1 is MNHNY and CDR2 is SVGAGI in the germline V gene (reference sequence). This CDR3 has 16 amino acids. In DNA form, the CDR3 reads TGTGCCAGCAGTGGCACGGGACTGTCCGGCAATCAGCCCCAGCATTTT. Translating gives CASSGTGLSGNQPQHF.